The clone carrying this T cell receptor (beta chain) appeared once. The data originate from a study of technical replicates of blood from several donors. Generated by immunoSEQ multiplex PCR, the TCRdb table keeps only in-frame clones and is missing some. Among some 87,000 clones listed, about 96% were seen once. Sequencing used T cells isolated from PBMCs. This sequence originates from a human donor in good health.

As DNA, the CDR3 is TGTGCCAGCAGTTCACGGGGGGCCGTGGATACGCAGTATTTT. Protein product: CASSSRGAVDTQYF. The chain couples TRBV11-2 to TRBJ2-3; TRBD2 is a possible D gene (7 bases). This CDR3 spans 14 amino acids. CDR1 and CDR2 (germline): SGHAT, FQNNGV. Trimming cost V 6 bases and J 6 bases, with 16 bases left between them.